The 16 T cell receptor beta chains presented below share a single source sample, sequenced in a study of regulatory T cells in long-lasting Graves disease. Through Arm-PCR of CDR3 regions and iRepertoire HTBI primers, TCR beta libraries were built. TCRdb ran MiXCR on the multiplex PCR reads and lists one entry per CDR3 protein. The table lists 440,000 or so distinct CDR3 sequences, 16% of them singletons, with roughly a tenth in the top ten. The time point: newly diagnosed GD, antithyroid drugs for less than 3 months. PBMC-extracted RNA yielded the TCR library. A further study also used this sample, focusing on T cells in Graves' hyperthyroidism and ophthalmopathy.

The sample here was peripheral blood mononuclear cells (PBMCs), taken at new diagnosis, from a patient treated with antithyroid drugs. Receptor source: a woman aged 30 to 39 with Graves disease.

In its sample, this clonotype was seen many times. V gene TRBV20-1 combines with J gene TRBJ2-3; 9 bases line up with TRBD2. This CDR3 spans 15 amino acids. V dropped 8 bases and J dropped 6; count of bases not matched to a gene: 15. Germline assignment: CDR1 DFQATT and CDR2 SNEGSKA (reference sequence). CDR3 in amino acids: CSTGRLAGRTDTQYF. The CDR3 DNA is TGCAGTACGGGGAGGCTAGCGGGACGGACGGATACGCAGTATTTT.

This clonotype was detected many times. This chain uses TRBV28 with TRBJ2-1; 9 bases line up with TRBD1. This CDR3 region has 15 residues. J gave up 6 bases and V 3 bases, and 6 bases lay outside the gene matches. CDR1 is MDHEN and CDR2 is SYDVKM in the germline V gene. CDR3 sequence reads: CASSFGGQGSNEQFF. The CDR3 bases are TGTGCCAGCAGTTTTGGGGGACAGGGAAGCAATGAGCAGTTCTTC.

This clonotype was recorded many times. This chain connects TRBV3-1 to TRBJ2-7, with 8 bases aligning to TRBD2. The CDR3 contains 15 residues. V was clipped by 0 bases and J by 2 bases; unmatched bases: 3. Germline CDR1 is LGHDT and CDR2 is YNNKEL (reference sequence). The CDR3 spells CASSQDIAGPYEQYF. The CDR3 DNA reads as TGTGCCAGCAGCCAAGATATAGCGGGACCCTACGAGCAGTACTTC.

This clonotype was recorded many times. J is TRBJ1-1 and V is TRBV18; tentatively, D is TRBD1 (5 bases). The CDR3 runs 18 residues. The germline V gene has CDR1 KGHSH and CDR2 LQKENI. Trimming took 0 bases from V and 1 from J, leaving 18 bases between them. CDR3 amino acids: CASSPPGAVGRPNTEAFF. In nucleotides, the CDR3 is TGTGCCAGCTCACCACCCGGGGCCGTAGGCCGCCCGAACACTGAAGCTTTCTTT.

This clonotype has more than one count but fewer than ten. This sequence joins TRBV11-2 and TRBJ1-5; 8 bases match TRBD1. Losses at the gene ends were 8 bases for V and 6 bases for J; bases not matched to a gene: 6. The CDR3 runs 13 residues. Germline V CDR1 and CDR2: SGHAT, FQNNGV. Here the CDR3 DNA reads TGTGCCAGCGGTCAGGGGGCGCGTCAGCCCCAGCATTTT. Its translation: CASGQGARQPQHF.

Ten or more counts support this clonotype. The chain links TRBV30 to TRBJ1-1; D gene ambiguous. CDR1 GTSNPN and CDR2 SVGIG come from the germline V gene (reference sequence). The CDR3 has 14 residues. Trimming shortened V by 3 bases and J by 3 bases, and 14 bases separated the two germline ends. This chain's CDR3 is CAWSPHREDTEAFF. The CDR3 DNA follows: TGTGCCTGGAGCCCCCACCGAGAAGACACTGAAGCTTTCTTT.

The table lists this clonotype with many counts. This chain uses TRBV10-3 with TRBJ1-2; the match to TRBD1 covers 7 bases. Looked up from germline, CDR1 is ENHRY and CDR2 is SYGVKD. This CDR3 region has 13 residues. V trimming: 4 bases; J trimming: 7 bases; junction bases outside the gene matches: 6. The CDR3 nucleotides read TGTGCCATCAGTGGCTTAGGGGGCGTTGGCTACACCTTC. It codes for CAISGLGGVGYTF.

At least ten counts were recorded for this clonotype. The chain carries TRBV6-4 and TRBJ1-1; 9 bases align to TRBD1. This CDR3 contains 12 residues. The germline gives CDR1 MRHNA, CDR2 SNTAGT. The ends lost 9 bases at V and 5 bases at J; junction bases unmatched: 4. This CDR3 is CARRDRATEAFF. For the CDR3, the DNA is TGTGCCAGACGGGACAGGGCTACTGAAGCTTTCTTT.

The V and J genes are TRBV15 and TRBJ2-2; D not resolved. Germline CDR1 LNHNV, CDR2 YYDKDF (reference sequence). Trimming cost V 5 bases and J 1 base, with 11 bases left between them. The CDR3 runs 15 residues. The CDR3 region has the DNA TGTGCCACCAGCGTAGCCATCCGGAACACCGGGGAGCTGTTTTTT. Translating gives CATSVAIRNTGELFF.

The V and J genes are TRBV4-1 and TRBJ1-1; D may be TRBD1 (6 bases). This CDR3 region has 18 residues. Per the germline V gene, CDR1 is MGHRA and CDR2 is YSYEKL. V gave up 7 bases and J gave up 0 bases, with 24 bases separating them. DNA for the CDR3: TGCGCCAGCACCCTATCACTGACAGGTACTATCATGAACACTGAAGCTTTCTTT. The encoded protein is CASTLSLTGTIMNTEAFF.

This clonotype was observed many times. The chain has TRBV28 and TRBJ2-7; D might be TRBD2 (6 bases). Deletions cut 4 bases from V and 7 bases from J, with 23 bases between. This CDR3 is built from 16 residues. Germline CDR1 reads MDHEN; CDR2 reads SYDVKM. CDR3 in amino acids: CASSSLSGARWDEQYF. The CDR3 DNA reads TGTGCCAGCAGTTCCCTCTCGGGAGCCCGGTGGGATGAGCAGTACTTC. Full variable domain (remainder filled in from reference TRBV28 and TRBJ2-7): DVKVTQSSRYLVKRTGEKVFLECVQDMDHENMFWYRQDPGLGLRLIYFSYDVKMKEKGDIPEGYSVSREKKERFSLILESASTNQTSMYLCASSSLSGARWDEQYFGPGTRLTVT.

This clonotype occurred many times. The chain is built from TRBV27 and TRBJ2-2, with D possibly matching TRBD1 (5 bases). V was pared by 4 bases and J by 8 bases, with 17 bases between. Germline V gene data show CDR1 as MNHEY and CDR2 as SMNVEV (reference sequence). The CDR3 consists of 15 residues. The CDR3 bases are TGTGCCAGCAGTTCCCTCGGACACACATCTGGGGAGCTGTTTTTT. Protein: CASSSLGHTSGELFF.

This clonotype was picked up many times. The CDR3 coding sequence is TGTGCCAGCAGCTTGTACAGGGCGAGCACAGATACGCAGTATTTT. Residues: CASSLYRASTDTQYF. The rearrangement joins TRBV5-4 to TRBJ2-3; TRBD1 is a possible D gene (6 bases). V lost 1 base and J 0 bases, leaving 9 bases between the germline ends. In germline, CDR1 is SGHNT, CDR2 YYREEE (reference sequence). This CDR3 spans 15 amino acids. Combining the CDR3 with reference TRBV5-4 and TRBJ2-3 gives the whole variable domain ETGVTQSPTHLIKTRGQQVTLRCSSQSGHNTVSWYQQALGQGPQFIFQYYREEENGRGNFPPRFSGLQFPNYSSELNVNALELDDSALYLCASSLYRASTDTQYFGPGTRLTVL.

This clonotype was found many times. The V call is TRBV6-5, the J call TRBJ2-3; TRBD2 matches 7 bases. The CDR3 has 15 residues. Losses at the gene ends were 2 bases for V and 1 base for J; bases not matched to a gene: 3. Germline CDR1 reads MNHEY; CDR2 reads SVGAGI. CDR3 loop: CASSYLGRGTDTQYF. The CDR3 DNA reads TGTGCCAGCAGTTACCTGGGGAGGGGCACAGATACGCAGTATTTT.

This clonotype was picked up many times. V and J are TRBV2 and TRBJ2-1; a weak D match, TRBD2 (6 bases). The CDR3 is 15 amino acids. Trimming left V 6 bases short and J 2 bases short, with 14 bases between. Germline loops: CDR1 SNHLY, CDR2 FYNNEI. The CDR3 loop reads CASRRLVSTYNEQFF. In DNA, the CDR3 is TGTGCCAGCAGGAGACTAGTATCAACCTACAATGAGCAGTTCTTC. Combining the CDR3 with reference TRBV2 and TRBJ2-1 gives the whole variable domain EPEVTQTPSHQVTQMGQEVILRCVPISNHLYFYWYRQILGQKVEFLVSFYNNEISEKSEIFDDQFSVERPDGSNFTLKIRSTKLEDSAMYFCASRRLVSTYNEQFFGPGTRLTVL.

This clonotype was counted between two and nine times. The V call is TRBV4-1, the J call TRBJ2-1, with 9 bases fitting TRBD2. This CDR3 has 17 residues. Germline-derived CDR1 and CDR2 are MGHRA and YSYEKL. With 0 bases clipped from V and 9 bases from J, the junction kept 12 bases outside the gene matches. The CDR3 sequence: CASSQERSGAGGLEQFF. The CDR3 bases are TGCGCCAGCAGCCAAGAGAGAAGCGGCGCGGGAGGGCTTGAGCAGTTCTTC.